Below, 16 T cell receptor beta chains from the same sample are listed, as sequenced in a study of blood T cell repertoires in COVID-19. Profiling relied on immunoSEQ multiplex PCR, and the TCRdb table lists in-frame clones only, not all of them. Of under 150,000 clones listed, 85% are singletons. The sequencing input was peripheral blood. The source is an elderly man with acute or convalescent COVID-19.

The V call is TRBV7-3, the J call TRBJ1-3; 9 bases are a match to TRBD1. V shed 5 bases and J 2 bases; nucleotides not matched to a gene: 10. Germline V gene lookup returns CDR1 SGHTA and CDR2 FQGTGA. The CDR3 has 17 amino acids. CDR3 in amino acids: CASSQGGQGTPGNTIYF. Written as DNA, the CDR3 is TGTGCCAGCAGCCAAGGGGGACAGGGAACCCCTGGAAACACCATATATTTT.

V gene TRBV6-5 combines with J gene TRBJ2-1; tentatively, D is TRBD1 (6 bases). Germline lookup yields CDR1 MNHEY and CDR2 SVGAGI. This CDR3 has 14 residues. The ends were cut back, 7 bases at V and 0 bases at J, with 10 bases in the middle. CDR3 in amino acids: CASIQGGSYNEQFF. CDR3 bases: TGTGCCAGCATACAGGGCGGCTCCTACAATGAGCAGTTCTTC.

The CDR3 sequence: CASSRAGTSGGTLAKNIQYF. DNA for the CDR3: TGTGCCAGTAGCCGAGCCGGGACTAGCGGGGGAACTCTAGCCAAAAACATTCAGTACTTC. The chain is built from TRBV19 and TRBJ2-4; 14 bases are shared with TRBD2. The CDR3 runs to 20 residues. CDR1 is LNHDA and CDR2 is SQIVND in the germline V gene (reference sequence). V gave up 6 bases and J gave up 0 bases; unmatched junction bases: 13.

This clone appeared a few times. This chain uses TRBV7-2 with TRBJ2-7, with D maybe TRBD2 (5 bases). Trimming pared 5 bases from V and 4 bases from J, leaving 15 bases between. The V gene's germline CDR1 is SGHTA and CDR2 FQGNSA. CDR3 size: 14 residues. In nucleotides, the CDR3 is TGTGCCAGCAGCGTCGGAGGATCTACTTACGAGCAGTACTTC. It codes for CASSVGGSTYEQYF.

This chain connects TRBV5-1 to TRBJ2-7; 8 positions agree with TRBD1. The CDR3 runs 15 residues. Germline V lookup: CDR1 SGHRS, CDR2 YFSETQ. The ends lost 4 bases at V and 2 bases at J; junction bases unmatched: 8. The CDR3: CASSPRTGTAYEQYF. For the CDR3, the DNA is TGCGCCAGCAGCCCAAGGACAGGGACGGCCTACGAGCAGTACTTC.

This clone was counted once. V and J are TRBV27 and TRBJ2-5; TRBD2 matches 13 bases. The germline V gene encodes CDR1 MNHEY and CDR2 SMNVEV (reference sequence). The CDR3 has 17 amino acids. After removal of 3 bases from V and 4 bases from J, the junction contained 8 bases not matched to a gene. CDR3 loop: CASSLGLAGSGTETQYF. The DNA for the CDR3 is TGTGCCAGCAGTTTGGGACTAGCGGGATCGGGGACAGAGACCCAGTACTTC.

The chain joins TRBV2 to TRBJ1-1; TRBD1 might be the D (5 bases). Trimming took off 10 bases at V and 1 base at J, with 13 bases between the two ends. The germline V gene has CDR1 SNHLY and CDR2 FYNNEI. This CDR3 is built from 13 residues. The CDR3 spells CANSGRANTEAFF. CDR3 bases: TGTGCCAACTCCGGCAGGGCGAACACTGAAGCTTTCTTT.

The rearrangement uses TRBV9 and TRBJ2-1; a possible D gene is TRBD2 (6 bases). Trimming took off 0 bases at V and 4 bases at J, with 14 bases between the two ends. This CDR3 has 16 residues. Germline V gives CDR1 SGDLS, CDR2 YYNGEE. The chain's CDR3 is CASSVGAQGGYNEQFF. Written as DNA, the CDR3 is TGTGCCAGCAGCGTAGGTGCCCAGGGAGGTTACAATGAGCAGTTCTTC.

The J gene is TRBJ1-2, the V gene TRBV30; TRBD1 is a possible D gene (5 bases). Trimming cost V 0 bases and J 6 bases, with 14 bases left between them. This CDR3 has 14 amino acids. Looked up from germline, CDR1 is GTSNPN and CDR2 is SVGIG (reference sequence). The CDR3 DNA reads as TGTGCCTGGAGTGTACTCAGGGCCTGGAATGGCTACACCTTC. Translation: CAWSVLRAWNGYTF.

V is TRBV5-5 and J is TRBJ2-2, with a weak D call TRBD2 (5 bases). Germline assignment: CDR1 SGHKS and CDR2 YYEKEE (reference sequence). The CDR3 consists of 16 residues. Trimming took 2 bases from V and 3 from J, leaving 14 bases between them. The CDR3 sequence is CASSFGSGLDTGELFF. CDR3 nucleotide sequence: TGTGCCAGCAGCTTTGGCTCGGGGTTGGACACCGGGGAGCTGTTTTTT. Supplemented by reference TRBV5-5 and TRBJ2-2, the full variable domain reads DAGVTQSPTHLIKTRGQQVTLRCSPISGHKSVSWYQQVLGQGPQFIFQYYEKEERGRGNFPDRFSARQFPNYSSELNVNALLLGDSALYLCASSFGSGLDTGELFFGEGSRLTVL.

This rearrangement joins TRBV5-4 to TRBJ1-4; possible D gene TRBD1, 6 bases. Trimming took off 4 bases at V and 5 bases at J, with 12 bases between the two ends. The CDR3 loop spans 14 amino acids. Per germline, CDR1 SGHNT and CDR2 YYREEE (reference sequence). DNA of the CDR3: TGTGCCAGCAGCCCCGGGACATTAAATGAAAAACTGTTTTTT. The encoded protein is CASSPGTLNEKLFF.

V gene TRBV5-4 combines with J gene TRBJ2-5, with 15 positions matching TRBD2. Germline CDR1 and CDR2: SGHNT and YYREEE (reference sequence). V shed 0 bases, J shed 4 bases, and the junction held 1 base outside the gene matches. CDR3 length: 16 residues. The CDR3 here is CASSLGTSGGAETQYF. The DNA of the CDR3 is TGTGCCAGCAGCTTGGGGACTAGCGGGGGGGCAGAGACCCAGTACTTC.

This chain joins TRBV18 and TRBJ2-3, with D tentatively TRBD1 (7 bases). Trimming removed 4 bases from V and 0 bases from J, with 14 bases in between. The CDR3 loop spans 16 amino acids. Per germline, CDR1 KGHSH and CDR2 LQKENI. The CDR3 loop is CASSRGDRQSTDTQYF. The CDR3 DNA sequence: TGTGCCAGCTCACGCGGGGACAGACAAAGCACAGATACGCAGTATTTT.

The V and J genes are TRBV28 and TRBJ2-1; TRBD2 matches 9 bases. CDR3 size: 17 residues. CDR1 and CDR2 from the germline V gene are MDHEN and SYDVKM. V lost 4 bases and J lost 7; bases outside the gene matches: 14. CDR3 sequence reads: CASSSPVGVAGGNEQFF. The CDR3 bases are TGTGCCAGCAGTTCGCCCGTCGGGGTGGCGGGAGGGAATGAGCAGTTCTTC.

CDR3 bases: TGTGCCAGTAGTTTCTTTAGGGGTAGTAACACCGGGGAGCTGTTTTTT. Its translation: CASSFFRGSNTGELFF. This chain connects TRBV19 to TRBJ2-2; a weak D match, TRBD1 (5 bases). CDR3 length: 16 amino acids. V lost 5 bases, J lost 2 bases, and 15 bases lay in between. Germline V CDR1 and CDR2: LNHDA, SQIVND (reference sequence).

V is TRBV3-1 (or the pseudogene TRBV3-2) and J is TRBJ2-3; D ambiguous. Germline-derived CDR1 and CDR2 are LGHDT and YNNKEL (reference sequence). V was shortened by 2 bases and J by 1 base, with 7 bases between the two germline ends. The CDR3 totals 14 residues. As DNA, the CDR3 is TGTGCCAGCAGCCAAAACGGAGGCACAGATACGCAGTATTTT. It yields the protein CASSQNGGTDTQYF.